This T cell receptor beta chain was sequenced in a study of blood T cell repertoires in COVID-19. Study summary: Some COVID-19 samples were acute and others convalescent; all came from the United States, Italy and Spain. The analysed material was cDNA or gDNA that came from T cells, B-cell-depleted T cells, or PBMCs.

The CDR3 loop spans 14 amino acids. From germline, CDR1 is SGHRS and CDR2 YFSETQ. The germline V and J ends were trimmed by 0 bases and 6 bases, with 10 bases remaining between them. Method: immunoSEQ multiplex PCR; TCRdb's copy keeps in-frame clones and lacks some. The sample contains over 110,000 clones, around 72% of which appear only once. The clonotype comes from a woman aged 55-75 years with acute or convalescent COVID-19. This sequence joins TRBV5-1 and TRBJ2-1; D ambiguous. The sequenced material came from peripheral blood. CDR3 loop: CASSLGWLANEQFF. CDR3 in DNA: TGCGCCAGCAGCTTGGGGTGGCTTGCCAATGAGCAGTTCTTC.